Many counts were recorded for the clone carrying this T cell receptor beta chain. Its target is unknown. The CDR3 is made up of 14 amino acids. The V gene's germline CDR1 is MNHEY and CDR2 SMNVEV (reference sequence). V lost 5 bases, J lost 0 bases, and 1 base stayed unmatched. MiXCR, run by TCRdb on the RACE reads, gives a single entry per CDR3 protein. The table lists under 450,000 distinct CDR3 sequences, nearly 5% of them singletons. The data belong to a study of human T cells and chemical hapten exposure. General study findings and limits: High-frequency TCRs, those above 1 in 1000, stayed the same after DPC sensitization.

The time point here: patch test 1, 2 weeks after DPC sensitization. The treatment: therapeutic diphenylcyclopropenone sensitization with weekly scalp DPC. The specimen was whole blood, collected in connection with sensitization to the hapten diphenylcyclopropenone (DPC). The chain links TRBV27 to TRBJ1-1; TRBD1 agrees at 9 bases. This sequence was found in a woman in her forties or fifties with alopecia areata. Some clones in this sample may be carry-over from other donors' samples. This chain's CDR3 is CASSGTGLNTEAFF. The DNA of the CDR3 is TGTGCCAGCAGTGGGACAGGGTTGAACACTGAAGCTTTCTTT.